A selection of T cell receptor beta chains follows, all from one sample in a study of CD8 T cells in ankylosing spondylitis. TCRdb itself ran the 5' RACE reads through MiXCR, one entry per CDR3 protein. The sample lists around 890,000 distinct CDR3 sequences, about 10% occurring once. The sample comprised blood, either unsorted or a sorted T cell fraction (not recorded which). The receptors were gathered from a male donor with ankylosing spondylitis. Each CDR3 is given with its conserved first and last residue. D genes are given only for firm matches. Where a row states a size, it is once, few, many or the class of an expanded clone; other rows omit it.

V	size	D	J	DNA	CDR3
TRBV27	many	.	TRBJ1-1	TGTGCCAGCAGTCGTGCCCCGGGGGGAGCTTTCTTT	CASSRAPGGAFF
TRBV7-9	.	TRBD1	TRBJ1-1	TGTGCCAGCAGCTTTAACAGACAGGGGGCGAACACTGAAGCTTTCTTT	CASSFNRQGANTEAFF
TRBV20-1	few	TRBD2	TRBJ2-7	TGCAGTGCGGGACTAGCGCACGGCTCCTACGAGCAGTACTTC	CSAGLAHGSYEQYF
TRBV20-1	.	TRBD1	TRBJ1-2	TGCAGTGCTCCTAGGCCAGGGGGCGATGGCTACACCTTC	CSAPRPGGDGYTF
TRBV7-2	few	TRBD2	TRBJ2-1	TGTGCCAGCAGCTTAGGGGGGACTAGCGGGAGGGCCGAGTTCTTC	CASSLGGTSGRAEFF
TRBV20-1	.	.	TRBJ1-1	TGCAGTGCTAGAGGGACCTTCGGGGGGACTGAAGCTTTCTTT	CSARGTFGGTEAFF
TRBV12-3/TRBV12-4	few	.	TRBJ2-2	TGTGCCAGCAGGGGGACGCCCGCGAACACCGGGGAGCTGTTTTTT	CASRGTPANTGELFF
TRBV20-1	few	.	TRBJ1-5	TGCAGTGCTAGATTGGTAACAGACAATAGCAATCAGCCCCAGCATTTT	CSARLVTDNSNQPQHF
TRBV11-2	few	.	TRBJ2-4	TGTGCCAGCAGCCCGGCTGGAGCGACGCAAAACATTCAGTACTTC	CASSPAGATQNIQYF
TRBV9	few	.	TRBJ1-5	TGTGCCAGCAGCCCCCTCTGGACCTCCTATAGCAATCAGCCCCAGCATTTT	CASSPLWTSYSNQPQHF
TRBV2	.	.	TRBJ1-4	TGTGCCAGCGGGTTGCAGGGTACGAAACTGTTTTTT	CASGLQGTKLFF
TRBV20-1	.	TRBD2	TRBJ2-1	TGCAGTGCTAAGACTAGCGGGGGGGCCGGTGAGCAGTTCTTC	CSAKTSGGAGEQFF
TRBV10-3	few	TRBD2	TRBJ2-5	TGTGCCGCCACTAGCGGGAGAGGTTTAGGTGAAGAGACCCAGTACTTC	CAATSGRGLGEETQYF
TRBV27	few	.	TRBJ2-4	TGTGCCAGCAGTCAATTCAAGAGCACAGAGCCTTCACTAGCCAAAAACATTCAGTACTTC	CASSQFKSTEPSLAKNIQYF
TRBV6-2/TRBV6-3	few	.	TRBJ2-1	TGTGCCAGCAGTCTCCGGGTAGGGAGTGAGCAGTTCTTC	CASSLRVGSEQFF
TRBV2	.	TRBD2	TRBJ2-3	TGTGCCAGCAGTCCTAGCGGGAGGGCCTCGGCAGATACGCAGTATTTT	CASSPSGRASADTQYF
TRBV20-1	few	.	TRBJ1-3	TGCAGTGCTAGTTGGACCCTCTCTGGAAACACCATATATTTT	CSASWTLSGNTIYF
TRBV7-2	few	.	TRBJ2-7	TGTGCCAGCAGCTCCGACTTCAGATCCTACGAGCAGTACTTC	CASSSDFRSYEQYF
TRBV6-2/TRBV6-3	.	.	TRBJ2-7	TGTGCCAGCAGTTACCCTTCCACCCAAGTGCAGTACTTC	CASSYPSTQVQYF
TRBV6-1	many	.	TRBJ2-7	TGTGCCAGCAGACGACTATTACTAGGGAACCACGAGCAGTACTTC	CASRRLLLGNHEQYF
TRBV9	few	.	TRBJ2-1	TGTGCCAGCACCCCAGGGGGGGGATGGAACAATGAGCAGTTCTTC	CASTPGGGWNNEQFF
TRBV5-6	.	TRBD1	TRBJ1-5	TGTGCCAGCAGCTTGGCAGGGGGCCACAATCAGCCCCAGCATTTT	CASSLAGGHNQPQHF
TRBV7-2	many	TRBD1	TRBJ1-2	TGTGCCAGCAGCTTAGTGGGAGGGGGCAGCTATGGCTACACCTTC	CASSLVGGGSYGYTF
TRBV10-3	.	.	TRBJ2-1	TGTGCCATCAGTTTACGGGGGAGAAACAATGAGCAGTTCTTC	CAISLRGRNNEQFF
TRBV12-3/TRBV12-4	.	TRBD1	TRBJ2-7	TGTGCCAGCAGCCGGGGGACAGGGGTTACCTACGAGCAGTACTTC	CASSRGTGVTYEQYF
TRBV10-3	many	TRBD1	TRBJ2-3	TGTGCCAGCACTTACAGGGGTCTTACAGATACGCAGTATTTT	CASTYRGLTDTQYF
TRBV20-1	few	.	TRBJ1-4	TGCAGTGCTCTCAGGGAGGGAGGAGAAAAACTGTTTTTT	CSALREGGEKLFF
TRBV6-1	many	TRBD2	TRBJ2-3	TGTGCCAGCCGACCGGGACTAGCGGGAGTGAAGATTCGTCCAGATACGCAGTATTTT	CASRPGLAGVKIRPDTQYF
TRBV20-1	many	TRBD1	TRBJ1-2	TGCAGTGCCCCCGACAGGGGCAAGTTTGGCTACACCTTC	CSAPDRGKFGYTF
TRBV6-1	few	.	TRBJ2-2	TGTGCCAGCAGTAGTCTCGGCACAGGCGCGAACACCGGGGAGCTGTTTTTT	CASSSLGTGANTGELFF
TRBV15	few	.	TRBJ2-5	TGTGCCACCAGCAGCGATTACCAAGAGACCCAGTACTTC	CATSSDYQETQYF
TRBV25-1	few	.	TRBJ2-6	TGTGCCAGCAGTGATCCCCTATCTGGGGCCAACGTCCTGACTTTC	CASSDPLSGANVLTF
TRBV12-3/TRBV12-4	few	.	TRBJ2-7	TGTGCCAGCAGTTCTCACAGGGACTACGGCTACGAGCAGTACTTC	CASSSHRDYGYEQYF